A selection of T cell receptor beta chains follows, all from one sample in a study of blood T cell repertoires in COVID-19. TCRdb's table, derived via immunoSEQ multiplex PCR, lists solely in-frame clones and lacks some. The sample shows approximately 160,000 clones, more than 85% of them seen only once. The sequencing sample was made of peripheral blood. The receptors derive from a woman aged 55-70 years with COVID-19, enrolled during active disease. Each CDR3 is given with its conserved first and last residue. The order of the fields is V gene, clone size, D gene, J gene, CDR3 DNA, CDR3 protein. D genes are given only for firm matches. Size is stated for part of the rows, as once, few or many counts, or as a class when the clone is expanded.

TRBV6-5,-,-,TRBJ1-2,TGTGCCAGCAGCCGACACGGCTATGGCTACACCTTC,CASSRHGYGYTF
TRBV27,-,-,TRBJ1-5,TGTGCCAGCAGTTTATTATCAGGGAGCAATCAGCCCCAGCATTTT,CASSLLSGSNQPQHF
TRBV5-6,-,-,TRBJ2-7,TGTGCCAGCAGCTTGACTACCTACGAGCAGTACTTC,CASSLTTYEQYF
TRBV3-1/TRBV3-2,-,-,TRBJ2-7,TGTGCCAGCAGCCAAGGGCGGGGAGCCTACGAGCAGTACTTC,CASSQGRGAYEQYF
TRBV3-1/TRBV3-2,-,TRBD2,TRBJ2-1,TGTGCCAGCAGCCCCTACGGTAGCGGGGGGGCCCATGAGCAGTTCTTC,CASSPYGSGGAHEQFF
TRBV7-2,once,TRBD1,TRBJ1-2,TGTGCCAGCAGCCAGGACAGGATGGGAGGCTACACCTTC,CASSQDRMGGYTF
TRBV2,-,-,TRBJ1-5,TGTGCCAGCAGTGAATGGGTGACTATCGGCAATCAGCCCCAGCATTTT,CASSEWVTIGNQPQHF
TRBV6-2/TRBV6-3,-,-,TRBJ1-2,TGTGCCAGCAGTACCCCTGCAGACTCTAACTATGGCTACACCTTC,CASSTPADSNYGYTF
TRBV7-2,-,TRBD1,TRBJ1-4,TGTGCCAGCATGCCGGGACAGGGGAATGAAAAACTGTTTTTT,CASMPGQGNEKLFF
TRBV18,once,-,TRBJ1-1,TGTGCCAGCTCACCATCCGCCAGGGGATACACTGAAGCTTTCTTT,CASSPSARGYTEAFF
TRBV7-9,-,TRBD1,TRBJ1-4,TGTGCCAGCAGCTATTCCGGGACAGGGCCCTCTCGGGAAAAACTGTTTTTT,CASSYSGTGPSREKLFF
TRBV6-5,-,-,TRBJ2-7,TGTGCCAGCACCAAGACAGGACCCTACGAGCAGTACTTC,CASTKTGPYEQYF
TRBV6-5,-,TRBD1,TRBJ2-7,TGTGCCAGCAGGGGACAGGCAAATTACGAGCAGTACTTC,CASRGQANYEQYF
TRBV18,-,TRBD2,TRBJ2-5,TGTGCCAGCTCACCGCCGGGGCTAGCGGGGCGAGAGACCCAGTACTTC,CASSPPGLAGRETQYF
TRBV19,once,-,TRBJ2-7,TGTGCCATGGGGAGGCAGGGTAACTACGAGCAGTACTTC,CAMGRQGNYEQYF
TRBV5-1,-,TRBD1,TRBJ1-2,TGCGCCAGCAGCTTGATGGGTACAGGGGCCTTAGACTACACCTTC,CASSLMGTGALDYTF
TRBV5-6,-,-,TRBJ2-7,TGTGCCAGCAGCTTCCTGTACGAGCAGTACTTC,CASSFLYEQYF
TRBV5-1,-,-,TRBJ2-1,TGCGCCAGCAGCTTTTACAGCAATGAGCAGTTCTTC,CASSFYSNEQFF
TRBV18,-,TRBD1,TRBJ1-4,TGTGCCAGCTCACCACGACAGGGGTCTAATGAAAAACTGTTTTTT,CASSPRQGSNEKLFF
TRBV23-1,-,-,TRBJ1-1,TGCGCCAGCAGTCCCCCGGGGGGGACACCCGTAACTTTGAACACTGAAGCTTTCTTT,CASSPPGGTPVTLNTEAFF
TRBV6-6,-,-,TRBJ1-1,TGTGCCAGCAGTTACTTGTCAGGTCGTGGGAACACTGAAGCTTTCTTT,CASSYLSGRGNTEAFF
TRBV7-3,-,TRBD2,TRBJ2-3,TGTGCCAGCAGCTCTGTACTAGCGGGGGCCCCAGATACGCAGTATTTT,CASSSVLAGAPDTQYF
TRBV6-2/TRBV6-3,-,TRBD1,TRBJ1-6,TGTGCCAGCAGTCATCGGGACAGGGCGCGGCCCCTCCACTTT,CASSHRDRARPLHF
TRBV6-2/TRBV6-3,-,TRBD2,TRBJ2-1,TGTGCCAGCAGTTTCGTCCCGGGACTAGCGGGGGGGCCATACAATGAGCAGTTCTTC,CASSFVPGLAGGPYNEQFF
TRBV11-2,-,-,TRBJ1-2,TGTGCCAGCAGCTTAGGGGGGCGGTCGCTGGATGGCTACACCTTC,CASSLGGRSLDGYTF
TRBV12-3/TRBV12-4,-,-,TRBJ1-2,TGTGCCAGCAGTTCCGCAGGGGACTATGGCTACACCTTC,CASSSAGDYGYTF
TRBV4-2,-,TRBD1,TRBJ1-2,TGTGCCAGCAGCCAATCCGGACAGGGGGTTTATGGCTACACCTTC,CASSQSGQGVYGYTF
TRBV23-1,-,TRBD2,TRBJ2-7,TGCGCCAGCAGTCGCCTTAACTTAGCGGGGGCCTACGAGCAGTACTTC,CASSRLNLAGAYEQYF
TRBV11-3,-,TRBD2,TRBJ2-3,TGTGCCAGCAGCTTAGGGACTAGGAACACAGATACGCAGTATTTT,CASSLGTRNTDTQYF
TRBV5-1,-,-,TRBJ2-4,TGCGCCAGCAGCTTGGATATAGCCAAAAACATTCAGTACTTC,CASSLDIAKNIQYF
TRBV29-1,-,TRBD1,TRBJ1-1,TGCAGCGTTTGGCAGGGGGCATCTGGGACTGAAGCTTTCTTT,CSVWQGASGTEAFF
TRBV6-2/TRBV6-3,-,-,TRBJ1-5,TGTGCCAGCAGTTACGAGGGCAGGGGTTTTCAGCCCCAGCATTTT,CASSYEGRGFQPQHF
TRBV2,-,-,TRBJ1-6,TGTGCCAGCAGTAGGGAGGTCGGTTCACCCCTCCACTTT,CASSREVGSPLHF
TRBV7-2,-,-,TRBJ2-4,TGTGCCAGCAGCCCAGACCGGGTATCTCAGTACTTC,CASSPDRVSQYF
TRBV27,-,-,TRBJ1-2,TGTGCCAGCAGTCCAGGCGTATCCTATGGCTACACCTTC,CASSPGVSYGYTF
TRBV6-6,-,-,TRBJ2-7,TGTGCCAGCAGCGGAGGGGTCGAGCAGTACTTC,CASSGGVEQYF
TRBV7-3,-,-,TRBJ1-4,TGTGCCAGCAGCCGTTCCGGGACACTCGGTGAAAAACTGTTTTTT,CASSRSGTLGEKLFF
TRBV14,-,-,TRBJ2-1,TGTGCCAGCAGCCAACAGGGGAGCAATGAGCAGTTCTTC,CASSQQGSNEQFF
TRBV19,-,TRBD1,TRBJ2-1,TGTGCCAGTAGTACCCTCCCCTCAGGGGGCATATCCTACAATGAGCAGTTCTTC,CASSTLPSGGISYNEQFF
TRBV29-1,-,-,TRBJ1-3,TGCAGCGGTGGGTCCGGGGAAAGCACCATATATTTT,CSGGSGESTIYF
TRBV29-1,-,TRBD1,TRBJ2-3,TGCAGCGTTGAAGGGGACAGGACCCTTAACACAGATACGCAGTATTTT,CSVEGDRTLNTDTQYF